Included here is one T cell receptor (beta chain) sequence, with context. Its antigen is not identified. Germline CDR1 is MNHNS and CDR2 is SASEGT. The V gene lost 2 bases and the J gene lost 7 bases, with 12 bases spanning the gap. This CDR3 region has 15 residues. The data derive from a study of T cell responses to AZD1222 COVID-19 vaccine. Broader study findings: The study found Spike-specific TCR breadth and depth rose after two AZD1222 doses. Baseline antibody screening turned up just a handful of seropositive AZD1222 recipients. A reported finding is that nearly half of spike-specific TCRs target unmutated variant regions.

The method was immunoSEQ multiplex PCR; TCRdb's version includes in-frame clones alone and lacks a portion of them. Here the sample spans more than 100,000 clones, 85% to 95% being singletons. The sequence was obtained from an adult who received the AZD1222 COVID-19 vaccine. The chain carries TRBV6-1 and TRBJ1-6, with D perhaps TRBD1 (6 bases). Sequenced material: peripheral blood, taken 28 days after the second AZD1222 dose. The CDR3 loop is CASSERRGENSPLHF. The CDR3 nucleotides are TGTGCCAGCAGTGAAAGGAGGGGGGAAAATTCACCCCTCCACTTT.